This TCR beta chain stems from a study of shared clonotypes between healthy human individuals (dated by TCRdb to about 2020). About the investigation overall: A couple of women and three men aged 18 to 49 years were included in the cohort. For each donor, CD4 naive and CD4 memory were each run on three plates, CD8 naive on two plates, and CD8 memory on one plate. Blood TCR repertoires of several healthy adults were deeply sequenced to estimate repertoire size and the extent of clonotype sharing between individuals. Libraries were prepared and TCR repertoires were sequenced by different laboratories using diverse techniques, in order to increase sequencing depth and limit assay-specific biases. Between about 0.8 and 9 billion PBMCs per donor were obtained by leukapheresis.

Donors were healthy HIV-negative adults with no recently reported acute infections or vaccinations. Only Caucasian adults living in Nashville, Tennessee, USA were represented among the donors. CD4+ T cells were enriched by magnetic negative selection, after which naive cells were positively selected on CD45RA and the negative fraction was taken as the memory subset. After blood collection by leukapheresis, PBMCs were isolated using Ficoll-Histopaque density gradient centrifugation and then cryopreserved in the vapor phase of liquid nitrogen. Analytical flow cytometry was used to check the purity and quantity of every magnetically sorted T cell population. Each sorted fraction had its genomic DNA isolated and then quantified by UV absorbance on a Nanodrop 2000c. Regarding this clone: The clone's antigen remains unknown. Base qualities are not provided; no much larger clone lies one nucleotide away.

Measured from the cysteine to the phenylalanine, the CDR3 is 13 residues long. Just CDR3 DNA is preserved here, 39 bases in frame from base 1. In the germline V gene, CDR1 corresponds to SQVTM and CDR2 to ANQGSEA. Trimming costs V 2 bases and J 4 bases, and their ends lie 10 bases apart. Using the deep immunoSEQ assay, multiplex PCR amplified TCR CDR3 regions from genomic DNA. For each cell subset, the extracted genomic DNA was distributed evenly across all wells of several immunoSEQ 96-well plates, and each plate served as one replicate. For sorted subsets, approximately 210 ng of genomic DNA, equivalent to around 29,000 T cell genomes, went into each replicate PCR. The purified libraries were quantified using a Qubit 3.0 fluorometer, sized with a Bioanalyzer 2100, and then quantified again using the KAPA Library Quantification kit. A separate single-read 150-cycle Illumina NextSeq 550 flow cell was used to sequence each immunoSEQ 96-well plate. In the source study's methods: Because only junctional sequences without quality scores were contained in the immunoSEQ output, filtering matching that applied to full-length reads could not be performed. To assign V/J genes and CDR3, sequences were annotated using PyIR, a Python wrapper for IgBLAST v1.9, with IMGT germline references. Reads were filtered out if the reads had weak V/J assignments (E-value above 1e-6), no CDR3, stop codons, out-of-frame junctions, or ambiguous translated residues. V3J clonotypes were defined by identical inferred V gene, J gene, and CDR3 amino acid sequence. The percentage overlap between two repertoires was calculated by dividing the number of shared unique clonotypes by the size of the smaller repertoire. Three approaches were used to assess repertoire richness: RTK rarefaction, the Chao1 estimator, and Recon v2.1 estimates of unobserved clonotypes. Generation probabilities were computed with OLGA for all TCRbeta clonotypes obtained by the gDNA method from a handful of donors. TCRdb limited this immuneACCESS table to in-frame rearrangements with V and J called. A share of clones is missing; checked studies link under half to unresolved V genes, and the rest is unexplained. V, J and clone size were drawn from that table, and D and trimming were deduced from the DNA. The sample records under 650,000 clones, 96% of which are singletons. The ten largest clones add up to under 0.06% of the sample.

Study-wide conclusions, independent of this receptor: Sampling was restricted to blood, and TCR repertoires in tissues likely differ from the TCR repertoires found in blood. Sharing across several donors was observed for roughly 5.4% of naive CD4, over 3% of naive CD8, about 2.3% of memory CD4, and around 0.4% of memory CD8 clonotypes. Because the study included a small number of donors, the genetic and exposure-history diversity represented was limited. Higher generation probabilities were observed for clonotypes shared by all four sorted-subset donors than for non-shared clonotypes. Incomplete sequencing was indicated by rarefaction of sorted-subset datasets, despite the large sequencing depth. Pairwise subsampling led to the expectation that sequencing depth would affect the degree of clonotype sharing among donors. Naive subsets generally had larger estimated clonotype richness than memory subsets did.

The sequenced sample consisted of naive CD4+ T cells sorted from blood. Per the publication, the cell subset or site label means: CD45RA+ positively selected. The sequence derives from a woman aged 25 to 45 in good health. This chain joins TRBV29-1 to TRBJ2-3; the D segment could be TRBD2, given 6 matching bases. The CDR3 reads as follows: CSVEHGSADTQYF. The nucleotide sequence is TGCAGCGTTGAACACGGGAGTGCAGATACGCAGTATTTT.